This T cell receptor (beta chain) comes out of a study of blood T cell repertoires in COVID-19 (dated by TCRdb to about 2020). With regard to the full study: The collaborator samples originated in the United States, Italy and Spain and spanned the acute and convalescent phases of COVID-19. The repertoires were released in a freely available public database intended as a resource for research on the immune response to SARS-CoV-2. Where HLA class I and class II types were available, the types were taken from metadata supplied by the sample provider, not from assay-based typing. Nearly every sample came with metadata listing a de-identified subject ID, COVID-19 status, age in years and sex. The prospective study material was composed of cDNA or gDNA derived from T cells, B-cell-depleted T cells, or PBMCs. The samples were drawn from the first 160 participants of the ongoing ImmuneRACE study and from 1,254 subjects provided by 6 global collaborators. Subjects who had been exposed to COVID-19, were actively infected with it, or had recovered from it provided the deeply sampled blood TCRbeta repertoires that made up the dataset. Overall study outcomes, separate from this receptor: The amount of clinical and demographic metadata varied by source and participant and was provided uncurated.

As regards this clone: Its antigen remains unidentified. Per-base quality was not reported, and no clone a single base away is much larger than it.

Participants in the prospective study were enrolled through a virtual design, were aged 18 to 89 years, and lived in about two dozen United States geographic areas. In the prospective study, cohorts were assigned on the basis of participant-reported clinical history obtained from a screening survey and a study questionnaire. For ImmuneRACE Cohort 3, a participant was defined as recovered based on two consecutive negative NP/OP PCR tests, clearance by a healthcare professional, or resolution of symptoms. In the prospective study, mobile phlebotomists collected whole blood, serum and a nasopharyngeal or oropharyngeal swab from each participant. Additional blood draws and questionnaires over an approximately 2-month period could optionally be provided by prospective study participants. Before DNA extraction, blood samples from the prospective study were shipped at room temperature or frozen. The germline V gene specifies SGHDN as CDR1 and FVKESK as CDR2. Cut back by 0 bases and 9 bases, the V and J ends lie 15 bases apart. Reading from cysteine to phenylalanine, the CDR3 counts 16 amino acids. The read is trimmed to its CDR3 DNA, 48 bases read in frame from base 1.

TCRbeta CDR3 regions were amplified from genomic DNA using the immunoSEQ Assay, a bias-controlled multiplex PCR. Per the authors' processing: Nucleated cell counts per sample were estimated from amplification of reference gene primers within the assay. To quantify the absolute abundance of each unique TCRbeta CDR3 rearrangement, sequence reads were collapsed and filtered. For each sample, productive Simpson clonality was calculated as the square root of Simpson's diversity index across productive rearrangements. TCRdb provides this immuneACCESS table in a form limited to in-frame rearrangements. Some clones are lacking; in checked studies, under half of them reflect an unresolved V gene, and why the rest are absent is not known. Clone size and the V and J calls come from that table; the DNA yielded D and trimming. This sample is represented by fewer than 250,000 clones; around 88% of them were singletons. The ten largest account for roughly 1.9% of the sample.

Sequencing was done on a sample of PBMCs or T cells enriched from blood (not recorded which). The rearrangement combines TRBV14 with TRBJ1-6; the D gene identity is not certain. The clonotype comes from a woman in her fifties or sixties who had recovered from COVID-19. The CDR3 loop reads CASSQDDVRNGSPLHF. The nucleotide sequence reads as follows: TGTGCCAGCAGCCAAGATGATGTGCGAAATGGTTCACCCCTCCACTTT.